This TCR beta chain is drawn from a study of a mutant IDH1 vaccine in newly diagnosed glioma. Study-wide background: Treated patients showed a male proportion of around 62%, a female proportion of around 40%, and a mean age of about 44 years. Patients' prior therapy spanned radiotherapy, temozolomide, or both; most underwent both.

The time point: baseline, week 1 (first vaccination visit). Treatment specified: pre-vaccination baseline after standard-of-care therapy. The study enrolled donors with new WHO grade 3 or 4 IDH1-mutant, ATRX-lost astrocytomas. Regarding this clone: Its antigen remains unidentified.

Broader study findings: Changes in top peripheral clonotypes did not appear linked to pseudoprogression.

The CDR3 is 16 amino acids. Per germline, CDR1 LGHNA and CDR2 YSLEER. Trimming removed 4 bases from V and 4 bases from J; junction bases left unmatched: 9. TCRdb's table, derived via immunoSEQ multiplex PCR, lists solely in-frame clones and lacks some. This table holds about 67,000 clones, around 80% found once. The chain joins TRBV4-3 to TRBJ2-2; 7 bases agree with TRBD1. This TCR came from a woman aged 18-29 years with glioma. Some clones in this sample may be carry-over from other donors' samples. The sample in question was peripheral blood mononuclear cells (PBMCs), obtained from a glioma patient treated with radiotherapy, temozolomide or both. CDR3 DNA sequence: TGCGCCAGCAGCCGCGACAGGGCCGCGAGCACCGGGGAGCTGTTTTTT. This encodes CASSRDRAASTGELFF.